This TCR beta chain comes out of a study of T-cell reconstitution after alpha-beta-depleted transplantation in children. A TCRbeta library incorporating unique molecular identifiers was prepared. MiXCR, run by TCRdb on the PCR reads, gives a single entry per CDR3 protein. Of around 300,000 distinct CDR3 sequences listed, approximately 20% are singletons. The sequence was obtained from a male patient under 18 who had a stem cell transplant for acute lymphoblastic leukemia, so the T cells may come from the graft donor. The material sequenced was PBMCs, mostly from graft donor cells, taken 180 days after TCRalphabeta/CD19-depleted stem cell transplant.

In nucleotides, the CDR3 is TGCAGTGCTAGTCAGGCGGCCTCTTGGTACTTC. Translating it yields CSASQAASWYF. J is TRBJ2-5 and V is TRBV20-1, with D unresolved. With 3 bases removed from V and 13 bases from J, the gap between germline ends came to 15 bases. Germline V gene lookup returns CDR1 DFQATT and CDR2 SNEGSKA (reference sequence). The length of the CDR3 is 11 residues.